This T cell receptor beta chain originates from a study of blood T cell repertoires in COVID-19. Overall study: Sites across the United States, Italy and Spain contributed samples from acute and convalescent COVID-19. PBMCs, B-cell-depleted T cells, or T cells were the source of the cDNA or gDNA that made up the material.

Looked up from germline, CDR1 is MDHEN and CDR2 is SYDVKM. The CDR3 runs 16 residues. V was clipped by 7 bases and J by 5 bases, with 23 bases between them. The authors' processing: Quantification of nucleated cells was approximated via reference gene primer amplification. Method: immunoSEQ multiplex PCR; TCRdb's copy keeps in-frame clones and lacks some. Clone size and the V and J calls come from that table; the DNA yielded D and trimming. The table shows about 25,000 clones, with about 88% occurring only once. Sequenced material: peripheral blood. The TCR sequence derives from a man between 65 and 79 years old with active COVID-19. This chain uses TRBV28 with TRBJ1-1; a weak D match, TRBD1 (6 bases). DNA of the CDR3: TGTGCCAGCACCCCTAGGGGGGGGGTTGAAGAGACTGAAGCTTTCTTT. This sequence encodes CASTPRGGVEETEAFF.